These 29 T cell receptor beta chains were sequenced from one sample in a study of shared clonotypes between healthy human individuals. Cells designated naive CD8 were CD45RO-negative and were positively selected for CCR7, with terminally differentiated effector memory CD45RA+ cells excluded. This table comes from immunoSEQ multiplex PCR, and its TCRdb copy is limited to in-frame clones, with some not included. The table records approximately 840,000 clones, just over 95% of them present only once. Sequencing was done on a sample of naive CD8+ T cells sorted from blood. The receptors come from a man between 25 and 39 years old in good health.

This clone was observed a single time. J is TRBJ2-2 and V is TRBV7-9; D is perhaps TRBD1 (5 bases). The V and J ends lost 5 bases and 0 bases respectively, with 10 bases between them. The CDR3 length is 15 residues. Germline V lookup: CDR1 SEHNR, CDR2 FQNEAQ (reference sequence). The CDR3: CASSVGQANTGELFF. The CDR3 nucleotides are TGTGCCAGCAGCGTCGGACAAGCGAACACCGGGGAGCTGTTTTTT.

Worth noting for this clone: The sample carries other DNA sequences with the same CDR3. The chain uses TRBV6-5 and TRBJ1-1, with D perhaps matching TRBD1 (5 bases). In germline, CDR1 is MNHEY, CDR2 SVGAGI. The length of the CDR3 is 13 residues. Trimming cost V 0 bases and J 4 bases, with 6 bases left between them. The CDR3 DNA reads TGTGCCAGCAGTTACTCGGGGGGCACTGAAGCTTTCTTT. Encoded protein: CASSYSGGTEAFF.

The chain couples TRBV9 to TRBJ2-3; 11 bases are shared with TRBD2. V shed 3 bases and J 2 bases; nucleotides not matched to a gene: 5. Per germline, CDR1 SGDLS and CDR2 YYNGEE. This CDR3 has 16 amino acids. The chain's CDR3 is CASSASGRRVTDTQYF. The CDR3 DNA follows: TGTGCCAGCAGCGCTAGCGGGAGGAGAGTCACAGATACGCAGTATTTT.

V usage is TRBV7-9 and J usage is TRBJ2-5; tentatively, D is TRBD2 (6 bases). CDR1 is SEHNR and CDR2 is FQNEAQ in the germline V gene (reference sequence). V was shortened by 5 bases and J by 5 bases, with 9 bases between the two germline ends. There are 12 residues in the CDR3. The CDR3 loop reads CASSPREETQYF. The CDR3 DNA follows: TGTGCCAGCAGCCCCCGGGAGGAGACCCAGTACTTC.

This chain joins TRBV29-1 and TRBJ2-7, with D possibly being TRBD2 (5 bases). This CDR3 region has 13 residues. Trimming took off 7 bases at V and 4 bases at J, with 17 bases between the two ends. Germline V CDR1 and CDR2: SQVTM, ANQGSEA. The CDR3 DNA is TGCAGCGCATCCCGGGATTCGAATTACGAGCAGTACTTC. This codes for CSASRDSNYEQYF.

The rearrangement uses TRBV5-8 and TRBJ2-7, with 12 bases matching TRBD2. CDR1 and CDR2 from the germline V gene are SGHTS and YDEGEE. This CDR3 has 18 amino acids. The V gene end was trimmed by 6 bases and the J gene end by 10 bases; junction bases not matched to a gene: 23. The CDR3 DNA follows: TGTGCCAGCACCCGGGGGGTGGGGGCTCTAGCGGGAGGGCCACCACAGTACTTC. It encodes CASTRGVGALAGGPPQYF.

The rearrangement links TRBV7-9 to TRBJ2-7, with D maybe TRBD1 (7 bases). Trimming shortened V by 0 bases and J by 3 bases, and 12 bases separated the two germline ends. The CDR3 loop spans 15 amino acids. The germline V gene encodes CDR1 SEHNR and CDR2 FQNEAQ (reference sequence). CDR3 bases: TGTGCCAGCAGCTTAGCGGGGGGACAGTTCTACGAGCAGTACTTC. This translates into CASSLAGGQFYEQYF.

The rearrangement links TRBV4-1 to TRBJ2-2; the match to TRBD1 covers 7 bases. The germline CDR1 and CDR2 sequences are MGHRA and YSYEKL. V lost 4 bases to trimming and J lost 3 bases; unmatched junction nucleotides: 5. The CDR3 totals 15 residues. The CDR3 coding sequence is TGCGCCAGCAGCCTAAGGGACAGATACACCGGGGAGCTGTTTTTT. Translating gives CASSLRDRYTGELFF.

CDR3 DNA: TGCGCCAGCAGCTTGGCCCCGACAGGGGAGCGAACTGAAGCTTTCTTT. Protein product: CASSLAPTGERTEAFF. V is TRBV5-1 and J is TRBJ1-1; 8 bases are a match to TRBD1. V was pared by 0 bases and J by 5 bases, with 9 bases of the junction left unmatched. The CDR3 contains 16 residues. CDR1 and CDR2 from the germline V gene are SGHRS and YFSETQ.

The CDR3 region is CASSVDRGPETQYF. The CDR3 DNA is TGTGCCAGCAGCGTAGACCGGGGGCCTGAGACCCAGTACTTC. J is TRBJ2-5 and V is TRBV9; possibly TRBD1 or TRBD2 for D (6 bases each). This CDR3 has 14 residues. V was clipped by 0 bases and J by 5 bases, with 11 bases between them. The germline V gene has CDR1 SGDLS and CDR2 YYNGEE.

V and J are TRBV7-9 and TRBJ2-1, with TRBD1 as a possible D gene (6 bases). V was shortened by 0 bases and J by 6 bases, with 12 bases between the two germline ends. The CDR3 runs to 15 residues. Looked up from germline, CDR1 is SEHNR and CDR2 is FQNEAQ (reference sequence). CDR3 bases: TGTGCCAGCAGCTTAGCCCAAGGGGGATTCAATGAGCAGTTCTTC. Amino acids: CASSLAQGGFNEQFF.

J is TRBJ2-1 and V is TRBV4-1; unclear D gene. Germline V gives CDR1 MGHRA, CDR2 YSYEKL. The CDR3 covers 12 residues. The germline V and J ends were trimmed by 5 bases and 8 bases, with 10 bases remaining between them. The CDR3 DNA reads as TGCGCCAGCAGCGCCAGCAGCGATGAGCAGTTCTTC. Residues: CASSASSDEQFF.

With respect to this clone: Other DNA sequences in the same sample also yield this CDR3. V and J are TRBV4-1 and TRBJ1-3; D is undetermined. The CDR3 consists of 13 residues. Germline assignment: CDR1 MGHRA and CDR2 YSYEKL. V was clipped by 1 base and J by 3 bases, with 4 bases between them. The CDR3 DNA reads TGCGCCAGCAGCCAAGCCAGTGGAAACACCATATATTTT. As protein: CASSQASGNTIYF.

The chain combines TRBV2 with TRBJ2-2, with 9 positions matching TRBD1. Germline CDR1 and CDR2: SNHLY and FYNNEI. With 6 bases clipped from V and 3 bases from J, the junction kept 8 bases outside the gene matches. The CDR3 runs 16 residues. DNA for the CDR3: TGTGCCAGCAGCCACCGGGACAGGGAATACACCGGGGAGCTGTTTTTT. Amino acid sequence: CASSHRDREYTGELFF.

This clone came up once. CDR3 protein: CASSGGSGHSVYSYEQYF. CDR3 DNA: TGTGCCAGCAGCGGAGGTAGCGGGCACTCAGTATACTCCTACGAGCAGTACTTC. The chain carries TRBV11-2 and TRBJ2-7; 7 positions match TRBD2. The J segment lost 0 bases and the V segment lost 5 bases, leaving 16 bases of the junction unmatched. Germline CDR1 is SGHAT and CDR2 is FQNNGV. The CDR3 spans 18 residues. The full variable domain, with the rest looked up from reference TRBV11-2 and TRBJ2-7, is EAGVAQSPRYKIIEKRQSVAFWCNPISGHATLYWYQQILGQGPKLLIQFQNNGVVDDSQLPKDRFSAERLKGVDSTLKIQPAKLEDSAVYLCASSGGSGHSVYSYEQYFGPGTRLTVT.

As to this clone: Other DNA sequences from this sample encode an identical CDR3 as well. The chain carries TRBV7-9 and TRBJ2-1, with 13 bases fitting TRBD2. Germline V lookup: CDR1 SEHNR, CDR2 FQNEAQ (reference sequence). The V and J ends lost 5 bases and 5 bases, in that order; junction bases with no gene match: 3. The CDR3 is 15 amino acids. The chain's CDR3 is CASSRGLAGDNEQFF. The CDR3, as DNA: TGTGCCAGCAGCCGAGGACTAGCGGGGGACAATGAGCAGTTCTTC.

V usage is TRBV11-2 and J usage is TRBJ2-1; 11 bases match TRBD2. V trimming: 0 bases; J trimming: 4 bases; junction bases outside the gene matches: 5. The germline V gene encodes CDR1 SGHAT and CDR2 FQNNGV. The CDR3 covers 17 residues. The CDR3 nucleotides are TGTGCCAGCAGCTTAGATCCGACTAGCGGGGTATACAATGAGCAGTTCTTC. Its protein product is CASSLDPTSGVYNEQFF. Drawing the rest from reference TRBV11-2 and TRBJ2-1, the complete variable domain is EAGVAQSPRYKIIEKRQSVAFWCNPISGHATLYWYQQILGQGPKLLIQFQNNGVVDDSQLPKDRFSAERLKGVDSTLKIQPAKLEDSAVYLCASSLDPTSGVYNEQFFGPGTRLTVL.

The V gene is TRBV10-1, the J gene TRBJ2-1, with TRBD1 matching over 7 bases. The CDR3 totals 16 residues. Germline V gene sequence: CDR1 WNHNN, CDR2 SYGVQD (reference sequence). V lost 0 bases to trimming and J lost 5 bases; unmatched junction nucleotides: 7. Here the CDR3 reads CASSESRGGAHNEQFF. CDR3 in DNA: TGCGCCAGCAGTGAGTCGAGAGGGGGCGCCCACAATGAGCAGTTCTTC.

This sequence joins TRBV7-9 and TRBJ2-5, with a weak D call TRBD1 (5 bases). Germline V lookup: CDR1 SEHNR, CDR2 FQNEAQ (reference sequence). Deletions cut 2 bases from V and 5 bases from J, with 18 bases between. The CDR3 totals 16 residues. Written as DNA, the CDR3 is TGTGCCAGCAGCTTAATCTCAGGGTTCGGCCCGGAGACCCAGTACTTC. It is translated as CASSLISGFGPETQYF.

The chain joins TRBV7-6 to TRBJ2-7; 8 bases align to TRBD2. CDR1 is SGHVS, CDR2 FNYEAQ, per germline. The CDR3 totals 14 residues. The V segment lost 7 bases and the J segment 3 bases; nucleotides outside the gene matches: 8. The CDR3 bases are TGTGCCAGCACCTCTCGCGCGGGAGGCTACGAGCAGTACTTC. It codes for CASTSRAGGYEQYF. Full variable domain (outside the CDR3, taken from reference TRBV7-6 and TRBJ2-7): GAGVSQSPRYKVTKRGQDVALRCDPISGHVSLYWYRQALGQGPEFLTYFNYEAQQDKSGLPNDRFSAERPEGSISTLTIQRTEQRDSAMYRCASTSRAGGYEQYFGPGTRLTVT.

This clone was seen just once. This chain links TRBV27 with TRBJ1-2; D is possibly TRBD1 (5 bases). This CDR3 region has 14 residues. CDR1 MNHEY and CDR2 SMNVEV come from the germline V gene (reference sequence). Trimming removed 5 bases at V and 3 bases at J, with 13 bases between. As DNA, the CDR3 is TGTGCCAGCAGTCCTATCGGGGGGTACTATGGCTACACCTTC. This sequence encodes CASSPIGGYYGYTF.

This clone has a single count. The V call is TRBV7-8, the J call TRBJ2-7, with D maybe TRBD2 (6 bases). The germline gives CDR1 SGHVS, CDR2 FQNEAQ. The V gene lost 2 bases and the J gene lost 1 base, with 15 bases spanning the gap. This CDR3 spans 16 amino acids. The CDR3 region has the DNA TGTGCCAGCAGCTTAACGGTGGAGGGCCTATCCTACGAGCAGTACTTC. It encodes CASSLTVEGLSYEQYF.

This sequence joins TRBV2 and TRBJ1-4; no definite D call. Trimming took off 8 bases at V and 7 bases at J, with 20 bases between the two ends. The CDR3 is made up of 15 amino acids. Germline loops: CDR1 SNHLY, CDR2 FYNNEI. The CDR3 sequence: CASLGRATASEKLFF. The CDR3 DNA is TGTGCCAGCCTAGGGAGGGCCACTGCGAGTGAAAAACTGTTTTTT.

The rearrangement links TRBV5-6 to TRBJ2-7; 7 nucleotides agree with TRBD2. With V trimmed by 0 bases and J by 5 bases, 14 bases remained unmatched. The CDR3 is made up of 17 amino acids. Germline V CDR1 and CDR2: SGHDT, YYEEEE. The CDR3 nucleotides are TGTGCCAGCAGCTTGGGGCTGTCCGTGGCGGGAGTCCACGAGCAGTACTTC. This codes for CASSLGLSVAGVHEQYF.

This clone is a singleton in its sample. The rearrangement links TRBV28 to TRBJ2-7; 16 bases are shared with TRBD2. Germline V CDR1 and CDR2: MDHEN, SYDVKM. The CDR3 loop spans 19 amino acids. The V and J ends lost 2 bases and 3 bases, in that order; junction bases with no gene match: 10. This CDR3 reads CASSLPGLAGGPSNYEQYF. The CDR3 nucleotides are TGTGCCAGCAGTTTACCGGGACTAGCGGGAGGGCCCTCGAACTACGAGCAGTACTTC.

The chain uses TRBV9 and TRBJ2-7; TRBD1 might be the D (6 bases). The V end was cut by 4 bases, the J end by 1 base, with 12 bases between. The V gene's germline CDR1 is SGDLS and CDR2 YYNGEE. CDR3 length: 14 residues. The CDR3 spells CASSPPGVSYEQYF. The CDR3 DNA is TGTGCCAGCAGCCCCCCAGGGGTGTCCTACGAGCAGTACTTC.

The chain combines TRBV5-6 with TRBJ1-2; D is perhaps TRBD1 (5 bases). The CDR3 is made up of 16 amino acids. Trimming removed 0 bases at V and 4 bases at J, with 16 bases between. Germline CDR1 reads SGHDT; CDR2 reads YYEEEE. CDR3 loop: CASSLDFGQTLYGYTF. Here the CDR3 DNA reads TGTGCCAGCAGCTTGGATTTTGGACAAACCCTCTATGGCTACACCTTC.

This clone occurred once. This specimen includes other DNA sequences encoding the same CDR3. The DNA for the CDR3 is TGTGCCAGCGGCGGGCAGCCCCAGCATTTT. Amino acid sequence: CASGGQPQHF. The chain links TRBV2 to TRBJ1-5; the D is unclear. The CDR3 runs 10 residues. Germline CDR1 and CDR2: SNHLY and FYNNEI. V lost 8 bases to trimming and J lost 7 bases, with 6 bases between them.

The genes are TRBV9 and TRBJ2-7; D possibly corresponds to TRBD2 (7 bases). The germline CDR1 and CDR2 sequences are SGDLS and YYNGEE. The CDR3 consists of 13 residues. Trimming removed 3 bases at V and 6 bases at J, with 13 bases between. CDR3 residues: CASSATGGGEQYF. The DNA of the CDR3 is TGTGCCAGCAGCGCTACGGGGGGCGGCGAGCAGTACTTC.